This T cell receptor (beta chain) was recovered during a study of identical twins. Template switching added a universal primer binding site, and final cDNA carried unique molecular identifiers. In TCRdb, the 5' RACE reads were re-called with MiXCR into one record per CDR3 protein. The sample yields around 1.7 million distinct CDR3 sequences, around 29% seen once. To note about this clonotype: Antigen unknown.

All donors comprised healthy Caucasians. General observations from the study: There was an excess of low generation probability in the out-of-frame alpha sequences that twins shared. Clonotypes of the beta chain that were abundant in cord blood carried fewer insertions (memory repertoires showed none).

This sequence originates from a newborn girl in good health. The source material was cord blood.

DNA for the CDR3: TGTGCCAGTATGGAAATAGCGGGAGACTATGAGCAGTTCTTC. Residues: CASMEIAGDYEQFF. This chain uses TRBV19 with TRBJ2-1; TRBD2 aligns across 9 bases. After removal of 7 bases from V and 8 bases from J, the junction contained 9 bases not matched to a gene. The CDR3 extends over 14 amino acids. Per the germline V gene, CDR1 is LNHDA and CDR2 is SQIVND (reference sequence).